This TCR beta chain was identified in a study of shared clonotypes between healthy human individuals. Findings and caveats of the study: Roughly 5% of naive CD4 clonotypes were common to four donors.

Sequenced by immunoSEQ multiplex PCR; TCRdb stores in-frame clones only, minus some. The sample consists of 600,000 to 750,000 clones, about two thirds of them appearing once. Negatively enriched CD4+ T cells were divided by CD45RA into naive and memory. Trimming at V came to 2 bases and at J to 5 bases, leaving 8 bases not matched to a gene. CDR1 and CDR2 (germline): ENHRY, SYGVKD. This CDR3 region has 16 residues. On this clone: Its antigen remains unknown.

The receptor was derived from a woman in her 30s in good health. The sample taken for sequencing was memory CD4+ T cells sorted from blood. Specified subset: CD45RA-negative fraction. The gene calls are TRBV10-3 and TRBJ2-1; 8 bases line up with TRBD1. CDR3 in DNA: TGTGCCATCAGTGAGGTGGACAGGGCAGGAAACAATGAGCAGTTCTTC. Its protein product is CAISEVDRAGNNEQFF.